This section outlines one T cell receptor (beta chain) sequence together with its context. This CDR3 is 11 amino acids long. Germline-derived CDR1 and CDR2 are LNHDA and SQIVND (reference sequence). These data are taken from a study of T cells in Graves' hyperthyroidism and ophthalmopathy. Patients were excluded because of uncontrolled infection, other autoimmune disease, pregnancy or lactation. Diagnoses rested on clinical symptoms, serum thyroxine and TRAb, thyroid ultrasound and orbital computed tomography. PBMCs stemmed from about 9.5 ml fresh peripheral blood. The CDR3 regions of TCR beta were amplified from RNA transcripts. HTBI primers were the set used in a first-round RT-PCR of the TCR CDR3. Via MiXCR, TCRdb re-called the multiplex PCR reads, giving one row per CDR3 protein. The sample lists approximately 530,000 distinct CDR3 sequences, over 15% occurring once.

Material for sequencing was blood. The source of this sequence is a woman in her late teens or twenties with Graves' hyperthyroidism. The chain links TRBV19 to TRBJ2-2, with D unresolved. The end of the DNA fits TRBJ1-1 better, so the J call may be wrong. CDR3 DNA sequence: TGTGCCAGTAGTATGGAGGGAGGAGCTTTCTTT. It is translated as CASSMEGGAFF.